The T cell receptor beta chain under discussion was sequenced for a study of blood T cell repertoires in COVID-19. In germline, CDR1 is MGHDK, CDR2 SYGVNS. The CDR3 runs to 15 residues. Trimming removed 6 bases from V and 4 bases from J, with 18 bases in between. Generated by immunoSEQ multiplex PCR, the TCRdb table keeps only in-frame clones and is missing some. The sample consists of over 95,000 clones, roughly four fifths of them appearing once. This TCR derives from a human donor in a cohort sampled during active COVID-19. The rearrangement joins TRBV25-1 to TRBJ1-1, with D possibly TRBD1 on 5 matching bases. Sequencing was done on a sample of peripheral blood. The DNA of the CDR3 is TGTGCCAGCAGGGGAATGGGGGGTAAGGGCACTGAAGCTTTCTTT. This codes for CASRGMGGKGTEAFF.